The clone carrying this T cell receptor beta chain was seen many times. These data originate in a study of response to subunit inactivated influenza vaccine. MiXCR was run by TCRdb on the RT-PCR reads, yielding one entry per CDR3 protein. The sample lists 560,000 or so distinct CDR3 sequences; around 8% were seen once. The sequenced sample was PBMCs from blood, obtained less than 30 months after vaccination. The TCR was taken from a man between 50 and 75 years old who received an inactivated influenza vaccine.

This CDR3 is CASSLSLRSARPTEAFF. In nucleotides, the CDR3 is TGCGCCAGCAGCTTGAGTCTTCGGTCTGCGCGGCCCACTGAAGCTTTCTTT. This sequence joins TRBV5-1 and TRBJ1-1; unclear D gene. Germline V gene data show CDR1 as SGHRS and CDR2 as YFSETQ. Trimming stripped 1 base from V and 4 bases from J, with 20 bases between. There are 17 residues in the CDR3.